The subject of this entry is one T cell receptor (beta chain). What it binds is not known. The data stem from a study of metastatic and nonmetastatic thyroid tumors. Findings and limits, study-wide: When malignant thyroid tumors were compared with benign nodules, TCR beta diversity was reportedly significantly higher in the malignant tumors. This held in both blood and tumor samples.

Through MiXCR, TCRdb re-clonotyped the PCR reads. This table holds about 18,000 clones, 34% found once. Every patient underwent thyroid surgery untreated. The CDR3 is 13 residues long. The ends were cut back, 4 bases at V and 4 bases at J, with 5 bases in the middle. Looked up from germline, CDR1 is SGHTA and CDR2 is FQGNSA. Sequencing used tumor tissue. The receptor was isolated from a female donor with papillary thyroid cancer or a benign thyroid nodule (not recorded which). Some clones in this sample may be carry-over from other donors' samples. The rearrangement uses TRBV7-2 and TRBJ1-6; D call uncertain. CDR3 nucleotide sequence: TGTGCCAGCAGCTACGATTATAATTCACCCCTCCACTTT. Translation: CASSYDYNSPLHF. Together with reference TRBV7-2 and TRBJ1-6, the CDR3 gives the full variable domain: GAGVSQSPSNKVTEKGKDVELRCDPISGHTALYWYRQSLGQGLEFLIYFQGNSAPDKSGLPSDRFSAERTGGSVSTLTIQRTQQEDSAVYLCASSYDYNSPLHFGNGTRLTVT.